This T cell receptor beta chain was found in a study of blood T cells in healthy people across ages. This clonotype was seen at least ten times. The authors ran a second PCR of about 7 to 11 cycles using a sample-barcoded 5' primer and a J-beta primer mix. TCRdb processed the 5' RACE reads anew with MiXCR; each CDR3 protein has one entry. Here the sample spans about 830,000 distinct CDR3 sequences, approximately 67% being singletons. The CDR3 runs 15 residues. With 4 bases removed from V and 0 bases from J, the gap between germline ends came to 13 bases. Germline values: CDR1 LGHDT, CDR2 YNNKEL (reference sequence).

The source is a man aged 25-45 years in good health. The sequencing input was blood. The chain carries TRBV3-1 and TRBJ2-7; a weak D match, TRBD1 (6 bases). DNA of the CDR3: TGTGCCAGCAGCCCCCGGGAAGGGGGCTCCTACGAGCAGTACTTC. Translated: CASSPREGGSYEQYF.